The 7 T cell receptor beta chains in this list originate from one sample, sequenced in a study of CD8 T cell repertoires and HIV-1 epitope variants. Some clones are missing from TCRdb's copy, which holds only in-frame ones; the method was immunoSEQ multiplex PCR. The sample records about 95,000 clones, just under 75% being singletons. Material for sequencing was uncultured baseline CD8+ T cells from peripheral blood mononuclear cells (PBMCs). These receptors were taken from a male donor with HIV.

This clone was counted between two and nine times. J is TRBJ1-5 and V is TRBV2; D is unresolved. The CDR3 loop spans 13 amino acids. Germline CDR1 and CDR2: SNHLY and FYNNEI. V dropped 6 bases and J dropped 0 bases, with 6 bases sitting between them. This CDR3 reads CASRGDSNQPQHF. In nucleotides, the CDR3 is TGTGCCAGCAGAGGCGATAGCAATCAGCCCCAGCATTTT.

The rearrangement uses TRBV6-6 and TRBJ1-6; D gene ambiguous. Per the germline V gene, CDR1 is MNHNY and CDR2 is SVGAGI (reference sequence). V shed 0 bases and J shed 6 bases, with 9 bases lying between them. The CDR3 is 15 residues long. The CDR3 region is CASSYSTRSNSPLHF. As DNA, the CDR3 is TGTGCCAGCAGTTACTCGACCCGGAGTAATTCACCCCTCCACTTT.

V gene TRBV25-1 combines with J gene TRBJ1-1; TRBD1 might be the D (6 bases). From germline, CDR1 is MGHDK and CDR2 SYGVNS. V lost 4 bases and J lost 1, with 16 bases in between. The CDR3 spans 16 residues. The CDR3 reads CASSGPWGGPNTEAFF. The CDR3 DNA is TGTGCCAGCAGTGGACCTTGGGGGGGGCCGAACACTGAAGCTTTCTTT.

The J gene is TRBJ2-7, the V gene TRBV6-6; 11 bases line up with TRBD2. The V segment lost 4 bases and the J segment 2 bases; nucleotides outside the gene matches: 4. Germline loops: CDR1 MNHNY, CDR2 SVGAGI (reference sequence). The CDR3 covers 15 residues. Written as DNA, the CDR3 is TGTGCCAGCAGTTTTCTAGCGGGAGGAGCCTACGAGCAGTACTTC. Translated, it gives CASSFLAGGAYEQYF.

This chain connects TRBV28 to TRBJ2-7; 12 bases are shared with TRBD2. V lost 1 base, J lost 5 bases, and 6 bases stayed unmatched. The CDR3 has 16 amino acids. Germline loops: CDR1 MDHEN, CDR2 SYDVKM. The CDR3 DNA reads TGTGCCAGCAGTTTATCGACTAGCGGGAGCAGAAACGAGCAGTACTTC. It is translated as CASSLSTSGSRNEQYF.

The chain uses TRBV28 and TRBJ1-5; weak D call: TRBD1 (6 bases). Trimming took 2 bases from V and 7 from J, leaving 15 bases between them. Germline-derived CDR1 and CDR2 are MDHEN and SYDVKM. The CDR3 is 15 residues long. This CDR3 is CASSLPQGTWQPQHF. The CDR3 DNA follows: TGTGCCAGCAGTTTACCCCAAGGGACATGGCAGCCCCAGCATTTT.

The CDR3 bases are TGTGCCAGCAGCCCAGGGACTAGCGAGGGCAATGAGCAGTTCTTC. Its protein product is CASSPGTSEGNEQFF. The chain couples TRBV5-4 to TRBJ2-1, with 10 bases aligning to TRBD2. V shed 4 bases, J shed 6 bases, and the junction held 7 bases outside the gene matches. The CDR3 runs to 15 residues. CDR1 is SGHNT, CDR2 YYREEE, per germline (reference sequence). Supplemented by reference TRBV5-4 and TRBJ2-1, the full variable domain reads ETGVTQSPTHLIKTRGQQVTLRCSSQSGHNTVSWYQQALGQGPQFIFQYYREEENGRGNFPPRFSGLQFPNYSSELNVNALELDDSALYLCASSPGTSEGNEQFFGPGTRLTVL.